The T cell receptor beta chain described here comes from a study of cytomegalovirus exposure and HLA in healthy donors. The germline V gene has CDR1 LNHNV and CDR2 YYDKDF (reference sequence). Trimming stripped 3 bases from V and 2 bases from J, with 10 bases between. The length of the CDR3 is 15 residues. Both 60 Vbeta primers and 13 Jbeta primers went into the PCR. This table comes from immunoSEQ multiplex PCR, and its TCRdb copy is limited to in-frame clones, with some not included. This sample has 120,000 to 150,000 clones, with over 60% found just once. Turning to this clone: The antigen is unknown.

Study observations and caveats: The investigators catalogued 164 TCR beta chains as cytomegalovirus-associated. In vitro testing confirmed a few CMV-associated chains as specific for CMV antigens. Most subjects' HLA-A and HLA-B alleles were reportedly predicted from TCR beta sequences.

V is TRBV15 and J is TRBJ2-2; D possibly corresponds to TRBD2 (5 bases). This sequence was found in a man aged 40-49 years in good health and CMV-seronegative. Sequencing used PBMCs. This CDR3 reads CATSRPRANTGELFF. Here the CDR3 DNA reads TGTGCCACCAGCAGGCCGAGGGCCAACACCGGGGAGCTGTTTTTT.